This T cell receptor (beta chain) was recorded in a study of tumor-infiltrating lymphocytes in primary liver carcinoma. About the study: Surgeons resected the patients' primary liver carcinomas.

CDR3 size: 14 residues. Germline values: CDR1 MNHNY, CDR2 SVGAGI (reference sequence). This clonotype was seen a handful of times. Its antigen is not identified. This sequence may be a read error, since a much larger clone differs from it by one base. Study-wide results and limits: Overlap in tumor-adjacent and tumor-blood pairs fell below that of tumor region pairs. No comparison of CD4+ and CD8+ repertoires was made, since the samples were bulk unsorted.

Starting from 400 to 500 ng of total RNA, TCR beta cDNA was produced with a primer in the constant region. Slightly modified ARM-PCR served as the procedure for the TCR beta libraries. These libraries came from three rounds of nested multiplex PCR. In the first two PCR rounds, TRBV1-TRBV30 forward primers were paired with a C-beta reverse primer, and each round lasted roughly 9 cycles. TCRdb reprocessed the multiplex PCR reads with MiXCR, giving one entry per CDR3 protein. The table includes hundreds of thousands of distinct CDR3 sequences, about 60% detected once. Blood RNA came from unsorted whole blood; germline DNA was also extracted.

This receptor was identified in a man aged 35-49 years with primary liver carcinoma and hepatitis B virus infection. The V gene is TRBV6-6, the J gene TRBJ1-1, with D perhaps TRBD1 (6 bases). Sequencing was performed on peripheral blood. DNA for the CDR3: TGTGTCAGCACTCTACAGGGCCCTAACACTGAAGCTTTCTTT. Amino acids: CVSTLQGPNTEAFF.